These 26 T cell receptor beta chains originate from one sample sequenced in a study of blood T cells in healthy people across ages. A second about 6 to 12 cycle PCR used barcoded and J-beta primers. TCRdb re-called the 5' RACE reads through MiXCR, storing one row per CDR3 protein. The table shows 1.5 million to 1.8 million distinct CDR3 sequences, with about 45% occurring only once. Input material: blood. These receptors were taken from a woman between 18 and 30 years old in good health.

J is TRBJ2-7 and V is TRBV6-2 or TRBV6-3, with unresolved D. The germline gives CDR1 MNHEY, CDR2 SVGEGT. The germline V and J ends were trimmed by 7 bases and 7 bases, with 14 bases remaining between them. CDR3 size: 12 residues. As DNA, the CDR3 is TGTGCCAGCACCCACGGGCGGCGGGAGCAGTACTTC. This codes for CASTHGRREQYF.

This chain uses TRBV15 with TRBJ2-3; TRBD2 aligns across 10 bases. The length of the CDR3 is 16 residues. Germline V gene data show CDR1 as LNHNV and CDR2 as YYDKDF (reference sequence). V lost 1 base and J lost 4; bases outside the gene matches: 5. CDR3 in amino acids: CATSRALAGASDTQYF. The CDR3 DNA reads TGTGCCACCAGCAGAGCCCTAGCGGGAGCGTCAGATACGCAGTATTTT.

This clonotype was found a few times. The V gene is TRBV5-1, the J gene TRBJ2-1; 10 nucleotides agree with TRBD2. Trimming cost V 4 bases and J 4 bases; bases outside gene matches: 8. The CDR3 is made up of 16 amino acids. Germline V gene sequence: CDR1 SGHRS, CDR2 YFSETQ. For the CDR3, the DNA is TGCGCCAGCAGCCCCTTAGCGGGAGGAGGGTACAATGAGCAGTTCTTC. It translates to CASSPLAGGGYNEQFF.

V gene TRBV12-3 or TRBV12-4 combines with J gene TRBJ2-1; TRBD1 might be the D (5 bases). The CDR3 length is 13 residues. V lost 3 bases and J lost 9, with 12 bases in between. The CDR3 DNA follows: TGTGCCAGCAGTTTTAAGGACATGAGTGAGCAGTTCTTC. Amino acids: CASSFKDMSEQFF.

This clonotype was seen at least ten times. The chain is built from TRBV29-1 and TRBJ2-1; TRBD1 matches 7 bases. The germline V gene encodes CDR1 SQVTM and CDR2 ANQGSEA. The CDR3 covers 14 residues. J lost 8 bases, V lost 2 bases, and 9 bases had no gene match. For the CDR3, the DNA is TGCAGCGTTGAAAGGGGGCTAGCCAAGGATGAGCAGTTCTTC. This codes for CSVERGLAKDEQFF.

V is TRBV25-1 and J is TRBJ2-1; 10 positions agree with TRBD2. CDR3 size: 15 residues. The junction had 11 bases not matched to a gene; V was cut back by 6 bases and J by 9 bases. From germline, CDR1 is MGHDK and CDR2 SYGVNS. This chain's CDR3 is CASRGGLAGACEQFF. The CDR3 nucleotides are TGTGCCAGCAGAGGGGGGCTAGCGGGAGCTTGTGAGCAGTTCTTC.

This chain uses TRBV4-1 with TRBJ2-1, with 14 nucleotides matching TRBD2. This CDR3 comprises 15 residues. Germline CDR1 is MGHRA and CDR2 is YSYEKL. J was trimmed by 7 bases and V by 6 bases; bases with no gene match: 5. The CDR3 DNA follows: TGCGCCAGCAGAAAGGGACTAGCGGGAGATAATGAGCAGTTCTTC. Its translation: CASRKGLAGDNEQFF.

This chain joins TRBV7-9 and TRBJ2-3; D ambiguous. V lost 3 bases to trimming and J lost 4 bases, with 11 bases between them. Looked up from germline, CDR1 is SEHNR and CDR2 is FQNEAQ (reference sequence). The CDR3 is 14 amino acids. The CDR3 is CASSFTSSADTQYF. The DNA of the CDR3 is TGTGCCAGCAGCTTCACAAGTAGTGCAGATACGCAGTATTTT.

This clonotype appeared a few times. The chain employs TRBV11-2 and TRBJ2-3; TRBD2 matches 7 bases. V gave up 5 bases and J gave up 2 bases; unmatched junction bases: 10. This CDR3 has 16 residues. Germline values: CDR1 SGHAT, CDR2 FQNNGV. In nucleotides, the CDR3 is TGTGCCAGCAGCGGGTACGGCGGGGGAATCACAGATACGCAGTATTTT. Protein: CASSGYGGGITDTQYF.

The V and J genes are TRBV6-2 or TRBV6-3 and TRBJ2-1; possibly TRBD1 for D (5 bases). CDR1 and CDR2 (germline): MNHEY, SVGEGT. Trimming removed 6 bases from V and 6 bases from J, with 18 bases in between. The CDR3 totals 15 residues. CDR3 in amino acids: CASRPPVDIRNEQFF. The CDR3 coding sequence is TGTGCCAGCAGACCCCCCGTGGACATACGCAATGAGCAGTTCTTC.

This chain uses TRBV6-6 with TRBJ2-5, with 7 bases that match TRBD1. CDR1 is MNHNY, CDR2 SVGAGI, per germline (reference sequence). The CDR3 totals 15 residues. V shed 2 bases, J shed 4 bases, and the junction held 7 bases outside the gene matches. The CDR3 is CASSYPRGLVETQYF. The CDR3 coding sequence is TGTGCCAGCAGTTACCCGAGGGGGCTGGTAGAGACCCAGTACTTC.

This clonotype was seen more than once but under ten times. The genes are TRBV20-1 and TRBJ2-7; 9 positions match TRBD1. With V trimmed by 0 bases and J by 3 bases, 9 bases remained unmatched. This CDR3 spans 16 amino acids. Germline V gene sequence: CDR1 DFQATT, CDR2 SNEGSKA (reference sequence). CDR3 bases: TGCAGTGCTAGAGAAATTGGACAGGGGACTGACTACGAGCAGTACTTC. It translates to CSAREIGQGTDYEQYF.

As for this clonotype: Germline is not matched at one junction end, which may reflect a read error. The DNA of the CDR3 is TGCGCCCGCAGCCAAGCTGAAGCCTTAAATCAGCCCCAGCATTTT. Amino acid sequence: CARSQAEALNQPQHF. The chain has TRBV4-1 and TRBJ1-5; no clear D. The CDR3 contains 15 residues. Germline-derived CDR1 and CDR2 are MGHRA and YSYEKL.

V gene TRBV6-6 combines with J gene TRBJ2-2, with 9 bases matching TRBD2. CDR1 is MNHNY, CDR2 SVGAGI, per germline (reference sequence). After removal of 4 bases from V and 3 bases from J, the junction contained 3 bases not matched to a gene. The length of the CDR3 is 15 residues. The CDR3 sequence: CASSLTSGYTGELFF. CDR3 sequence (DNA): TGTGCCAGCAGTTTGACTAGCGGTTACACCGGGGAGCTGTTTTTT.

The genes are TRBV6-5 and TRBJ1-2, with D hard to call. The V end was cut by 8 bases, the J end by 2 bases, with 6 bases between. This CDR3 contains 11 residues. The germline V gene encodes CDR1 MNHEY and CDR2 SVGAGI. The CDR3 region is CASFGNYGYTF. CDR3 in DNA: TGTGCCAGCTTTGGGAACTATGGCTACACCTTC.

This clonotype appeared a few times. The genes are TRBV7-9 and TRBJ2-1, with 13 positions matching TRBD2. Germline V gene lookup returns CDR1 SEHNR and CDR2 FQNEAQ (reference sequence). V was clipped by 4 bases and J by 7 bases; unmatched bases: 4. The CDR3 has 15 residues. CDR3 residues: CASSSGLAGKNEQFF. The DNA of the CDR3 is TGTGCCAGCAGCTCGGGACTAGCGGGGAAGAATGAGCAGTTCTTC.

A word on this clonotype: The final CDR3 position lacks the conserved phenylalanine or tryptophan, pointing to a likely read error. CDR3 in DNA: TGTGCCAGCAGCTTTGCGGGGCCGAACACTGAAGCTTTCCTT. Translated: CASSFAGPNTEAFL. The chain combines TRBV7-9 with TRBJ1-1; TRBD1 might be the D (5 bases). In germline, CDR1 is SEHNR, CDR2 FQNEAQ (reference sequence). The CDR3 consists of 14 residues. The V gene lost 3 bases and the J gene lost 1 base, with 9 bases spanning the gap.

This sequence joins TRBV4-1 and TRBJ1-4, with no clear D. Trimming removed 2 bases from V and 7 bases from J, with 11 bases in between. Per the germline V gene, CDR1 is MGHRA and CDR2 is YSYEKL. The CDR3 length is 14 residues. The CDR3 is CASSQNLRGEKLFF. CDR3 nucleotide sequence: TGCGCCAGCAGCCAAAACCTAAGAGGTGAAAAACTGTTTTTT.

As to this clonotype: At one of its ends the junction is not consistent with the germline gene, which may arise from a read error. The chain combines TRBV4-2 with TRBJ2-3; either TRBD1 or TRBD2 may supply D (5 bases each). Germline CDR1 is LGHNA and CDR2 is YNFKEQ. This CDR3 has 16 amino acids. The CDR3 DNA is TGTGCCAGCAGCCAAGGGCGGACGGGGCGGGCAGATGCGCAGTATTTT. Its protein product is CASSQGRTGRADAQYF.

This sequence joins TRBV20-1 and TRBJ1-6; perhaps TRBD1 as D (6 bases). The CDR3 has 15 amino acids. The germline V gene encodes CDR1 DFQATT and CDR2 SNEGSKA (reference sequence). The CDR3 loop is CSVIPPGVQNSPLHF. The CDR3 DNA is TGCAGCGTAATCCCCCCAGGGGTCCAGAATTCACCCCTCCACTTT.

This clonotype has a handful of counts. This sequence joins TRBV12-3 or TRBV12-4 and TRBJ1-4; no firm D call. Trimming took 5 bases from V and 8 from J, leaving 9 bases between them. The CDR3 length is 12 residues. As DNA, the CDR3 is TGTGCCAGCAGTCGCGTCGGAGAAAAACTGTTTTTT. Amino acids: CASSRVGEKLFF.

The CDR3 region is CASSPTGLGGEKLFF. DNA for the CDR3: TGCGCCAGCAGCCCAACAGGGCTTGGAGGAGAAAAACTGTTTTTT. V usage is TRBV5-1 and J usage is TRBJ1-4, with a possible D match to TRBD1 (6 bases). Germline V gene data show CDR1 as SGHRS and CDR2 as YFSETQ. The germline V and J ends were trimmed by 4 bases and 8 bases, with 18 bases remaining between them. The CDR3 runs to 15 residues.

This clonotype was recorded a few times. V gene TRBV13 combines with J gene TRBJ2-7; 8 bases align to TRBD1. From germline, CDR1 is PRHDT and CDR2 FYEKMQ (reference sequence). J was trimmed by 4 bases and V by 6 bases; bases with no gene match: 11. The CDR3 spans 15 residues. The CDR3 reads CASSPWTGQWYEQYF. The DNA for the CDR3 is TGTGCCAGCAGTCCTTGGACAGGGCAATGGTACGAGCAGTACTTC.

The chain combines TRBV4-1 with TRBJ2-6; possible D gene TRBD1, 6 bases. The V gene's germline CDR1 is MGHRA and CDR2 YSYEKL. This CDR3 contains 18 residues. V lost 1 base, J lost 0 bases, and 13 bases lay in between. CDR3 sequence (DNA): TGCGCCAGCAGCCAAGCTGGACAGAGAGCCTCTGGGGCCAACGTCCTGACTTTC. Protein product: CASSQAGQRASGANVLTF.

In this sample, this clonotype turned up a few times. The gene calls are TRBV6-5 and TRBJ2-7, with 10 bases that match TRBD1. Trimming cost V 6 bases and J 3 bases; bases outside gene matches: 8. This CDR3 comprises 15 residues. From germline, CDR1 is MNHEY and CDR2 SVGAGI. CDR3 sequence: CASSSPGQGDYEQYF. In DNA, the CDR3 is TGTGCCAGCAGCTCCCCCGGACAGGGGGACTACGAGCAGTACTTC.

This clonotype turned up a few times. V and J are TRBV12-3 or TRBV12-4 and TRBJ2-5; D may be TRBD1 or TRBD2 (5 bases each). The CDR3 has 14 amino acids. V was pared by 4 bases and J by 5 bases, with 14 bases between. The CDR3 region has the DNA TGTGCCAGCAGTTCCGGACTGGGGCTGGAGACCCAGTACTTC. It encodes CASSSGLGLETQYF.